Following are 6 T cell receptor beta chains from one sample sequenced in a study of cytomegalovirus exposure and HLA in healthy donors. The primer mix had 60 Vbeta and 13 Jbeta primers. Data came from immunoSEQ multiplex PCR; TCRdb stores just in-frame clones and leaves some out. This sample has 150,000 to 200,000 clones, with roughly 80% found just once. Sequencing was done on a sample of PBMCs. The receptors originated from a man between 18 and 35 years old in good health and CMV-seropositive.

The genes are TRBV2 and TRBJ2-1; 15 bases align to TRBD2. The junction had 6 bases not matched to a gene; V was cut back by 3 bases and J by 15 bases. Germline CDR1 and CDR2: SNHLY and FYNNEI. The CDR3 runs 14 residues. The CDR3 DNA reads TGTGCCAGCAGTGAGGGGACTAGCGGGGGGAAAATGTTCTTC. Its protein product is CASSEGTSGGKMFF.

This rearrangement joins TRBV28 to TRBJ1-2; the match to TRBD1 covers 8 bases. This CDR3 comprises 16 residues. The V gene's germline CDR1 is MDHEN and CDR2 SYDVKM. J was trimmed by 2 bases and V by 6 bases; bases with no gene match: 11. The CDR3 DNA reads TGTGCCAGCAGGACACGACGGACAGGGCTAAACTATGGCTACACCTTC. Translation gives CASRTRRTGLNYGYTF.

The J gene is TRBJ1-5, the V gene TRBV7-9; 7 bases match TRBD1. Unmatched junction bases numbered 7, after V lost 5 bases and J lost 3 bases. In germline, CDR1 is SEHNR, CDR2 FQNEAQ (reference sequence). CDR3 length: 15 residues. CDR3 DNA: TGTGCCAGCAGCCGTCTGGGACAGAACAATCAGCCCCAGCATTTT. Residues: CASSRLGQNNQPQHF.

This clone is a singleton in its sample. The V and J genes are TRBV7-2 and TRBJ2-7; 7 bases are shared with TRBD1. The CDR3 sequence is 13 residues long. From germline, CDR1 is SGHTA and CDR2 FQGNSA. The ends lost 4 bases at V and 7 bases at J; junction bases unmatched: 7. In DNA form, the CDR3 reads TGTGCCAGCAGCTCCCGACAGGGTGGTGAGCAGTACTTC. Its translation is CASSSRQGGEQYF.

This clone was seen a handful of times. This sequence joins TRBV19 and TRBJ2-2; a possible D gene is TRBD2 (7 bases). The CDR3 has 19 amino acids. Germline lookup yields CDR1 LNHDA and CDR2 SQIVND (reference sequence). Trimming removed 2 bases at V and 5 bases at J, with 24 bases between. In DNA, the CDR3 is TGTGCCAGTAGTATAAGGACCCCGTCTGGGCGGGGGCAAACCGGGGAGCTGTTTTTT. It encodes CASSIRTPSGRGQTGELFF. Full variable domain (rest looked up from reference TRBV19 and TRBJ2-2): DGGITQSPKYLFRKEGQNVTLSCEQNLNHDAMYWYRQDPGQGLRLIYYSQIVNDFQKGDIAEGYSVSREKKESFPLTVTSAQKNPTAFYLCASSIRTPSGRGQTGELFFGEGSRLTVL.

This clone was seen only a few times. The V and J genes are TRBV7-2 and TRBJ2-5, with unresolved D. The V end was cut by 2 bases, the J end by 1 base, with 8 bases between. This CDR3 has 14 amino acids. The germline gives CDR1 SGHTA, CDR2 FQGNSA. The CDR3 sequence: CASSLFSTQETQYF. CDR3 nucleotide sequence: TGTGCCAGCAGCTTATTTAGCACCCAAGAGACCCAGTACTTC.